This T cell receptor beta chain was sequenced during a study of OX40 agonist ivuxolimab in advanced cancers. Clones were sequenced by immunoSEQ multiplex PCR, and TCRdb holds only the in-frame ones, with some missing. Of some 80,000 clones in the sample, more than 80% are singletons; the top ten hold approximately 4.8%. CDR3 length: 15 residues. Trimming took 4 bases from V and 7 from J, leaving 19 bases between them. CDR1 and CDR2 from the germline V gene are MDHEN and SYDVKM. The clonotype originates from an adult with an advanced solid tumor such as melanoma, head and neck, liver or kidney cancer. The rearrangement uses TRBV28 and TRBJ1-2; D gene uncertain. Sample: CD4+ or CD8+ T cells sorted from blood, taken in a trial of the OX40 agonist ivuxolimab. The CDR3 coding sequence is TGTGCCAGCAGTTACATGTCCCAATTAGGATCTGGCTACACCTTC. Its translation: CASSYMSQLGSGYTF.